The 2 T cell receptor beta chains presented below share a single source sample, sequenced in a study of cytomegalovirus exposure and HLA in healthy donors. Amplification used 60 Vbeta primers and 13 Jbeta primers. Using immunoSEQ multiplex PCR, the repertoire was profiled, and TCRdb retains in-frame clones only, with some absent. Recorded here are about 170,000 clones; the top ten clones represent roughly 1.3%. Source material: PBMCs. The receptors shown here come from an older woman in good health and CMV-seronegative.

The gene calls are TRBV5-4 and TRBJ2-1; 12 bases map to TRBD2. The CDR3 runs 16 residues. V lost 4 bases and J lost 4; bases outside the gene matches: 6. Germline-derived CDR1 and CDR2 are SGHNT and YYREEE (reference sequence). The CDR3 loop reads CASSPSLAGGYNEQFF. The CDR3 coding sequence is TGTGCCAGCAGCCCATCACTAGCGGGAGGATACAATGAGCAGTTCTTC.

This chain joins TRBV4-1 and TRBJ1-2, with 10 bases lining up with TRBD1. The CDR3 is 16 amino acids. With V trimmed by 4 bases and J by 4 bases, 9 bases remained unmatched. Germline-derived CDR1 and CDR2 are MGHRA and YSYEKL. The CDR3 region is CASSLPRTGGSYGYTF. CDR3 sequence (DNA): TGCGCCAGCAGCCTACCCCGGACAGGGGGAAGCTATGGCTACACCTTC.